This entry lists 17 T cell receptor beta chains sequenced from one sample in a study of cytomegalovirus exposure and HLA in healthy donors listed by TCRdb under 2017. Library prep was done by the immunoSEQ multiplex PCR assay. The multiplex PCR relied on a mix of 60 forward primers for TCR Vbeta segments and 13 reverse primers for TCR Jbeta segments. In TCRdb, the immuneACCESS table is reduced to in-frame sequences with V and J assigned. These tables do not hold every clone; where another copy was compared, an unresolved V gene accounts for under half, and the others remain unexplained. The table for this sample lists some 140,000 clones; about three quarters of them were counted only once. Of the sample, about 4% falls within the top ten clones. The material sequenced was PBMCs. These receptor sequences come from a woman between 40 and 50 years old in good health and CMV-seronegative.

The chain joins TRBV6-1 to TRBJ2-6; D remains unclear. CDR1 and CDR2 from the germline V gene are MNHNS and SASEGT. V was trimmed by 1 base and J by 4 bases, leaving 8 bases between them. The CDR3 spans 15 residues. The CDR3: CASSEEVTGANVLTF. The CDR3, as DNA: TGTGCCAGCAGTGAAGAGGTGACAGGGGCCAACGTCCTGACTTTC.

This sequence joins TRBV7-9 and TRBJ2-1, with 9 bases aligning to TRBD2. Germline CDR1 reads SEHNR; CDR2 reads FQNEAQ (reference sequence). The trim removed 5 bases at V and 5 bases at J, leaving 7 bases unmatched. This CDR3 contains 15 residues. The CDR3 loop is CASSLGTSKDNEQFF. DNA for the CDR3: TGTGCCAGCAGCCTGGGGACTAGCAAGGACAATGAGCAGTTCTTC.

The chain links TRBV19 to TRBJ1-5, with 8 bases that match TRBD1. This CDR3 is 16 amino acids long. Trimming took 5 bases from V and 0 from J; bases not matched to a gene: 6. Germline V CDR1 and CDR2: LNHDA, SQIVND (reference sequence). The CDR3 here is CASSPRTGHSNQPQHF. The CDR3, as DNA: TGTGCCAGTAGTCCTCGGACAGGGCATAGCAATCAGCCCCAGCATTTT.

A remark on this clone: Compared with germline, one end of the junction differs, possibly owing to a read error. V is TRBV19 and J is TRBJ2-1; tentatively, D is TRBD2 (6 bases). The length of the CDR3 is 16 residues. Germline V lookup: CDR1 LNHDA, CDR2 SQIVND (reference sequence). Written as DNA, the CDR3 is TGTGTCAGTAGTATAACTTGGCTAGCGAGATACAATGAGCAGTTCTTC. Translating gives CVSSITWLARYNEQFF.

The V gene is TRBV6-4, the J gene TRBJ2-1; TRBD1 matches 10 bases. With V trimmed by 2 bases and J by 7 bases, 8 bases remained unmatched. The CDR3 length is 16 residues. Germline assignment: CDR1 MRHNA and CDR2 SNTAGT. In DNA form, the CDR3 reads TGTGCCAGCAGTGACGAGCCGGGACAGGGGTCTAATGAGCAGTTCTTC. This codes for CASSDEPGQGSNEQFF.

The chain is built from TRBV1 and TRBJ1-1; the table's TRBD1 call for D was not verified on the DNA. TRBV1 is flagged as a pseudogene. CDR3 length: 15 residues. CDR3 nucleotides: TGCACCAGCAGCGAGTACAGGGGGCAAGGCACTGAAGCTTTCTTT. Translating gives CTSSEYRGQGTEAFF.

The rearrangement links TRBV5-1 to TRBJ2-2; D might be TRBD2 (5 bases). From germline, CDR1 is SGHRS and CDR2 YFSETQ. The CDR3 sequence is 16 residues long. The germline V and J ends were trimmed by 1 base and 1 base, with 11 bases remaining between them. The CDR3 loop reads CASSLYRGLNTGELFF. DNA for the CDR3: TGCGCCAGCAGCTTGTATCGGGGATTGAACACCGGGGAGCTGTTTTTT.

This clone showed up just a few times. The V and J genes are TRBV9 and TRBJ1-1; 7 bases align to TRBD1. Per germline, CDR1 SGDLS and CDR2 YYNGEE. The CDR3 is 15 residues long. J gave up 4 bases and V 3 bases, and 9 bases lay outside the gene matches. The CDR3 nucleotides are TGTGCCAGCAGCGCGGGACACAGGGGTAGCACTGAAGCTTTCTTT. This gives the protein CASSAGHRGSTEAFF.

This chain links TRBV5-1 with TRBJ1-2; 8 positions match TRBD1. The CDR3 is 15 residues long. The V segment lost 0 bases and the J segment 3 bases; nucleotides outside the gene matches: 4. CDR1 is SGHRS and CDR2 is YFSETQ in the germline V gene. Written as DNA, the CDR3 is TGCGCCAGCAGCTTGGTTCTGACAGGGGACTATGGCTACACCTTC. The encoded protein is CASSLVLTGDYGYTF.

The chain is built from TRBV6-5 and TRBJ2-7, with D maybe TRBD1 (7 bases). V shed 5 bases and J shed 6 bases, with 20 bases lying between them. Germline lookup yields CDR1 MNHEY and CDR2 SVGAGI. This CDR3 is 15 amino acids long. The CDR3 bases are TGTGCCAGCAGTCGCGGGGACAGCGAAACCTCCGAGCAGTACTTC. The encoded protein is CASSRGDSETSEQYF.

The chain couples TRBV7-9 to TRBJ1-4; D possibly corresponds to TRBD1 (6 bases). Looked up from germline, CDR1 is SEHNR and CDR2 is FQNEAQ (reference sequence). The V gene lost 3 bases and the J gene lost 7 bases, with 12 bases spanning the gap. The length of the CDR3 is 14 residues. The CDR3 sequence: CASSLGQGPEKLFF. CDR3 DNA sequence: TGTGCCAGCAGCTTGGGACAAGGCCCTGAAAAACTGTTTTTT.

V is TRBV6-5 and J is TRBJ1-2; no clear D. The CDR3 length is 15 residues. The V end was cut by 7 bases, the J end by 2 bases, with 17 bases between. Germline values: CDR1 MNHEY, CDR2 SVGAGI. As DNA, the CDR3 is TGTGCCAGCATCGCAGGAGGGCGGACCAACTATGGCTACACCTTC. This sequence encodes CASIAGGRTNYGYTF.

V and J are TRBV5-6 and TRBJ2-3; 9 bases fit TRBD2. The CDR3 is made up of 16 amino acids. The germline CDR1 and CDR2 sequences are SGHDT and YYEEEE. V was clipped by 2 bases and J by 4 bases; unmatched bases: 8. DNA for the CDR3: TGTGCCAGCAGCTTAATTAGCGGGAGTAGGGCAGATACGCAGTATTTT. Translated, it gives CASSLISGSRADTQYF. Complete variable domain (other parts from reference TRBV5-6 and TRBJ2-3): DAGVTQSPTHLIKTRGQQVTLRCSPKSGHDTVSWYQQALGQGPQFIFQYYEEEERQRGNFPDRFSGHQFPNYSSELNVNALLLGDSALYLCASSLISGSRADTQYFGPGTRLTVL.

The CDR3 DNA follows: TGTGCCAGCAGTGAGTACAGTGGCGTGGAGACCCAGTACTTC. Protein: CASSEYSGVETQYF. The chain combines TRBV2 with TRBJ2-5; D is undetermined. Trimming shortened V by 3 bases and J by 5 bases, and 13 bases separated the two germline ends. CDR1 is SNHLY, CDR2 FYNNEI, per germline. The CDR3 sequence is 14 residues long.

J is TRBJ1-1 and V is TRBV28; D remains unclear. The CDR3 has 12 amino acids. Trimming left V 6 bases short and J 5 bases short, with 10 bases between. Germline CDR1 and CDR2: MDHEN and SYDVKM. Written as DNA, the CDR3 is TGTGCCAGCAGCCTCGAGAAGACTGAAGCTTTCTTT. It yields the protein CASSLEKTEAFF.

This clone occurred once. The same CDR3 is also encoded by other DNA sequences in this sample. The chain employs TRBV6-5 and TRBJ2-1, with 7 bases lining up with TRBD1. There are 14 residues in the CDR3. V lost 6 bases to trimming and J lost 0 bases; unmatched junction nucleotides: 2. Germline loops: CDR1 MNHEY, CDR2 SVGAGI. CDR3 loop: CASSRDSSYNEQFF. Written as DNA, the CDR3 is TGTGCCAGCAGCCGGGACAGCTCCTACAATGAGCAGTTCTTC.

The chain couples TRBV6-1 to TRBJ2-3; TRBD2 matches at 10 bases. The CDR3 sequence is 15 residues long. The V segment lost 1 base and the J segment 4 bases; nucleotides outside the gene matches: 2. Germline values: CDR1 MNHNS, CDR2 SASEGT. The CDR3 sequence is CASSEELAGADTQYF. Written as DNA, the CDR3 is TGTGCCAGCAGTGAAGAGCTAGCGGGGGCAGATACGCAGTATTTT.